Shown below are 8 T cell receptor beta chains from a single sample sequenced in a study of blood T cells in healthy people across ages (dated by TCRdb to 2015 to 2017). Library creation used 5' RACE. Sequenced on an Illumina HiSeq 2500. A second PCR of 7 to 11 cycles was performed with a sample-barcoded 5' primer and a J-beta primer mix. TCRdb reworked the public reads: Q25 trimming with fastp, MiXCR clone assembly, productive beta chains retained. Each record represents a unique CDR3 protein, reported with the most common genes and DNA among its rows. The sample contains about 1 million distinct CDR3 sequences, under 30% of them found a single time. The ten largest clones take up less than 0.85% of the sample. These data were also reused for a study on T cells of mothers and their children.

Sequenced input: blood. These receptors were taken from a girl aged 2 to 10 in good health.

This clonotype has just a few counts. The chain's CDR3 is CASSYKKTQYF. The CDR3 DNA reads TGTGCCAGCAGTTATAAAAAGACGCAGTATTTT. The chain couples TRBV6-5 to TRBJ2-3; D ambiguous. V shed 3 bases and J shed 9 bases, with 7 bases lying between them. CDR1 is MNHEY and CDR2 is SVGAGI in the germline V gene. The CDR3 loop spans 11 amino acids.

This clonotype was observed a few times. CDR3 amino acids: CATSIQKVDTQYF. In nucleotides, the CDR3 is TGTGCCACCAGCATCCAGAAGGTAGATACGCAGTATTTT. The V and J genes are TRBV15 and TRBJ2-3, with D uncertain. Looked up from germline, CDR1 is LNHNV and CDR2 is YYDKDF (reference sequence). With 4 bases removed from V and 5 bases from J, the gap between germline ends came to 10 bases. The CDR3 spans 13 residues.

The V call is TRBV2, the J call TRBJ2-3; 8 bases align to TRBD2. Trimming removed 1 base from V and 3 bases from J; junction bases left unmatched: 9. Germline lookup yields CDR1 SNHLY and CDR2 FYNNEI. This CDR3 has 17 residues. The CDR3 DNA follows: TGTGCCAGCAGTGAAGTTGGCGGGGGGTTTTTTACAGATACGCAGTATTTT. It specifies CASSEVGGGFFTDTQYF. The variable domain in full, completed from reference TRBV2 and TRBJ2-3, reads EPEVTQTPSHQVTQMGQEVILRCVPISNHLYFYWYRQILGQKVEFLVSFYNNEISEKSEIFDDQFSVERPDGSNFTLKIRSTKLEDSAMYFCASSEVGGGFFTDTQYFGPGTRLTVL.

This clonotype showed up just a few times. The chain uses TRBV6-2 or TRBV6-3 and TRBJ2-1, with D tentatively TRBD2 (5 bases). The J call may not be correct, given that the DNA end is closer to TRBJ2-7. CDR3 length equals 13 residues. Looked up from germline, CDR1 is MNHEY and CDR2 is SVGEGT. The CDR3 DNA follows: TGTGCCAGCAGGGACTGGGGATTCTACGAGCAGTACTTC. Amino acid sequence: CASRDWGFYEQYF.

There are a few counts of this clonotype. This chain links TRBV5-1 with TRBJ2-2; D may be TRBD1 (5 bases). CDR3 length: 19 amino acids. Germline V lookup: CDR1 SGHRS, CDR2 YFSETQ. V gave up 2 bases and J gave up 8 bases, with 28 bases separating them. The CDR3 is CASSFGLQDSFRARGELFF. The CDR3 DNA follows: TGCGCCAGCAGCTTTGGCCTCCAAGACAGTTTTCGAGCCAGGGGGGAGCTGTTTTTT.

The V and J genes are TRBV7-8 and TRBJ2-3; TRBD2 matches at 7 bases. V trimming: 1 base; J trimming: 1 base; junction bases outside the gene matches: 5. From germline, CDR1 is SGHVS and CDR2 FQNEAQ. The CDR3 has 16 residues. CDR3 in DNA: TGTGCCAGCAGCTTAGTTTTACGGGGGGGCACAGATACGCAGTATTTT. Protein product: CASSLVLRGGTDTQYF.

This clonotype came up a few times. V and J are TRBV7-2 and TRBJ2-3; 7 bases match TRBD2. Germline CDR1 and CDR2: SGHTA and FQGNSA. The CDR3 contains 16 residues. With V trimmed by 3 bases and J by 6 bases, 12 bases remained unmatched. The CDR3 DNA reads as TGTGCCAGCAGCTTCCACAGCGGGGTCAGAAGGGATACGCAGTATTTT. This encodes CASSFHSGVRRDTQYF. The variable domain in full, completed from reference TRBV7-2 and TRBJ2-3, reads GAGVSQSPSNKVTEKGKDVELRCDPISGHTALYWYRQSLGQGLEFLIYFQGNSAPDKSGLPSDRFSAERTGGSVSTLTIQRTQQEDSAVYLCASSFHSGVRRDTQYFGPGTRLTVL.

This clonotype was detected once. The chain joins TRBV4-2 to TRBJ2-6, with 9 bases matching TRBD2. CDR1 and CDR2 from the germline V gene are LGHNA and YNFKEQ. V lost 3 bases and J lost 3; bases outside the gene matches: 12. This CDR3 has 19 amino acids. The CDR3 DNA sequence: TGTGCCAGCAGCCACGGCGGGGGGGCTCTCGTAAGTGGGGCCAACGTCCTGACTTTC. Protein: CASSHGGGALVSGANVLTF.